The 16 T cell receptor beta chains below all came from one sample that was sequenced in a study of blood T cell repertoires in COVID-19. The assay was immunoSEQ multiplex PCR, and TCRdb's table has in-frame clones only and misses some. Of about 260,000 clones in the sample, more than 75% were seen once. The specimen sequenced was peripheral blood. These receptors all come from a woman in her forties who had recovered from COVID-19.

This chain connects TRBV5-6 to TRBJ2-3; D possibly corresponds to TRBD1 (6 bases). Germline lookup yields CDR1 SGHDT and CDR2 YYEEEE. The CDR3 has 15 amino acids. Trimming pared 4 bases from V and 2 bases from J, leaving 14 bases between. This CDR3 reads CASSNGGGFTDTQYF. As DNA, the CDR3 is TGTGCCAGCAGCAATGGGGGCGGTTTCACAGATACGCAGTATTTT.

The J gene is TRBJ2-2, the V gene TRBV10-3; 13 bases align to TRBD2. Germline trimming cut 4 bases from V and 6 bases from J; bases unmatched to any gene: 2. Germline lookup yields CDR1 ENHRY and CDR2 SYGVKD. The CDR3 is 15 residues long. CDR3 amino acids: CAISVGLAGAGELFF. CDR3 DNA sequence: TGTGCCATCAGTGTCGGACTAGCGGGGGCCGGGGAGCTGTTTTTT.

The chain is built from TRBV6-1 and TRBJ2-7; D gene unclear. This CDR3 has 13 amino acids. Germline values: CDR1 MNHNS, CDR2 SASEGT. The V gene lost 1 base and the J gene lost 6 bases, with 10 bases spanning the gap. This CDR3 is CASSEVISTEQYF. CDR3 DNA: TGTGCCAGCAGTGAAGTTATCAGTACCGAGCAGTACTTC.

V gene TRBV6-2 or TRBV6-3 combines with J gene TRBJ1-5; D is ambiguous. The CDR3 has 18 amino acids. Trimming removed 0 bases from V and 0 bases from J, with 15 bases in between. The germline gives CDR1 MNHEY, CDR2 SVGEGT. The CDR3 reads CASSYSFTRTLSNQPQHF. CDR3 DNA: TGTGCCAGCAGTTACTCCTTCACAAGAACCCTTAGCAATCAGCCCCAGCATTTT.

The chain couples TRBV7-8 to TRBJ2-5; TRBD1 is a possible D gene (6 bases). The CDR3 loop spans 14 amino acids. The V and J ends lost 6 bases and 0 bases respectively, with 11 bases between them. Germline V gene lookup returns CDR1 SGHVS and CDR2 FQNEAQ. The CDR3 here is CASRGGGHQETQYF. As DNA, the CDR3 is TGTGCCAGCAGGGGTGGGGGCCACCAAGAGACCCAGTACTTC.

The chain combines TRBV4-3 with TRBJ2-5, with 7 bases identical to TRBD2. CDR3 size: 15 residues. Trimming cost V 4 bases and J 1 base; bases outside gene matches: 6. CDR1 LGHNA and CDR2 YSLEER come from the germline V gene. This CDR3 reads CASSRDGGTQETQYF. As DNA, the CDR3 is TGCGCCAGCAGCCGAGACGGGGGGACCCAAGAGACCCAGTACTTC.

The chain carries TRBV7-6 and TRBJ2-7; D unresolved. Germline V gene data show CDR1 as SGHVS and CDR2 as FNYEAQ. The V gene lost 1 base and the J gene lost 3 bases, with 16 bases spanning the gap. The CDR3 spans 16 residues. The CDR3 protein is CASSLGSFDPGYEQYF. CDR3 DNA sequence: TGTGCCAGCAGCTTAGGGTCCTTTGACCCAGGCTACGAGCAGTACTTC.

This chain joins TRBV6-6 and TRBJ1-2; 7 bases agree with TRBD1. Germline-derived CDR1 and CDR2 are MNHNY and SVGAGI (reference sequence). The CDR3 contains 15 residues. V dropped 5 bases and J dropped 4; count of bases not matched to a gene: 10. The CDR3 nucleotides are TGTGCCAGCAGTCCGATACAGGGGACAAGCTATGGCTACACCTTC. This translates into CASSPIQGTSYGYTF.

This chain connects TRBV19 to TRBJ1-2; D ambiguous. With 4 bases removed from V and 0 bases from J, the gap between germline ends came to 12 bases. Germline CDR1 LNHDA, CDR2 SQIVND (reference sequence). The length of the CDR3 is 15 residues. The CDR3 bases are TGTGCCAGTAGTAACGGTCCCACTCCTAACTATGGCTACACCTTC. Translating it yields CASSNGPTPNYGYTF.

This chain joins TRBV5-1 and TRBJ1-1; 7 bases map to TRBD1. J gave up 1 base and V 0 bases, and 6 bases lay outside the gene matches. The CDR3 is 16 residues long. CDR1 SGHRS and CDR2 YFSETQ come from the germline V gene. CDR3 loop: CASSLGAQGPNTEAFF. The DNA of the CDR3 is TGCGCCAGCAGCTTGGGAGCACAGGGGCCGAACACTGAAGCTTTCTTT.

The J gene is TRBJ2-1, the V gene TRBV19; 12 bases align to TRBD2. V shed 5 bases, J shed 6 bases, and the junction held 14 bases outside the gene matches. This CDR3 comprises 18 residues. Germline CDR1 reads LNHDA; CDR2 reads SQIVND (reference sequence). CDR3 DNA: TGTGCCAGTAGTCCGTTGGGGCTAGCGGGGGGGCCGTCCAATGAGCAGTTCTTC. Protein: CASSPLGLAGGPSNEQFF.

This rearrangement joins TRBV4-1 to TRBJ1-2; 7 bases match TRBD1. This CDR3 region has 19 residues. CDR1 is MGHRA, CDR2 YSYEKL, per germline. V was clipped by 2 bases and J by 1 base; unmatched bases: 16. The CDR3 DNA reads TGCGCCAGCAGCCAATCCTTAGGAGGGACAGAGAAAAGTAACTATGGCTACACCTTC. This codes for CASSQSLGGTEKSNYGYTF.

This chain uses TRBV9 with TRBJ2-5; 10 nucleotides match TRBD2. Losses at the gene ends were 3 bases for V and 6 bases for J; bases not matched to a gene: 8. Germline loops: CDR1 SGDLS, CDR2 YYNGEE. This CDR3 region has 15 residues. The CDR3 coding sequence is TGTGCCAGCAGCGCCAGCGGGGGGGCCGGGAAGACCCAGTACTTC. Translating gives CASSASGGAGKTQYF.

The V and J genes are TRBV13 and TRBJ2-3; D ambiguous. Germline V lookup: CDR1 PRHDT, CDR2 FYEKMQ (reference sequence). This CDR3 region has 14 residues. V lost 5 bases to trimming and J lost 3 bases, with 12 bases between them. The CDR3 DNA sequence: TGTGCCAGCAGCCGGCCGGTCAGGACAGATACGCAGTATTTT. Translation: CASSRPVRTDTQYF.

The chain is built from TRBV3-1 (or the pseudogene TRBV3-2) and TRBJ2-1; 9 bases align to TRBD2. Trimming cost V 1 base and J 10 bases; bases outside gene matches: 5. The V gene's germline CDR1 is LGHDT and CDR2 YNNKEL (reference sequence). The CDR3 consists of 14 residues. The DNA of the CDR3 is TGTGCCAGCAGCCAAGGTTTGCTAGCGGGGGAGCAGTTCTTC. It translates to CASSQGLLAGEQFF.

The chain carries TRBV10-2 and TRBJ1-5; D not certain. Germline CDR1 WSHSY, CDR2 SAAADI. This CDR3 is built from 11 residues. The V gene lost 5 bases and the J gene lost 11 bases, with 10 bases spanning the gap. This CDR3 is CASSSSGTQHF. As DNA, the CDR3 is TGCGCCAGCAGTTCCAGCGGGACCCAGCATTTT.